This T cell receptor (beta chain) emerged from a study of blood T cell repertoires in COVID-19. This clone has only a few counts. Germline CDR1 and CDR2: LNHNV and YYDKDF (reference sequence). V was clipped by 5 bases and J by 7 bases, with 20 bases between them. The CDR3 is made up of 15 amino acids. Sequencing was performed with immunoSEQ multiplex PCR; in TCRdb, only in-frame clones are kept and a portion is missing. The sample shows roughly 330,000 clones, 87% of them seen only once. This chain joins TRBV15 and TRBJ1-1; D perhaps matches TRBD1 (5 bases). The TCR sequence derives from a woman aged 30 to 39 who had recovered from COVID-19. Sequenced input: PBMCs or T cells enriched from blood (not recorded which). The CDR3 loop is CATSPPWGELGEAFF. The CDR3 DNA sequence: TGTGCCACCAGCCCTCCATGGGGGGAATTGGGTGAAGCTTTCTTT. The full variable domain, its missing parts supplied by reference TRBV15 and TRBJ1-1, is DAMVIQNPRYQVTQFGKPVTLSCSQTLNHNVMYWYQQKSSQAPKLLFHYYDKDFNNEADTPDNFQSRRPNTSFCFLDIRSPGLGDTAMYLCATSPPWGELGEAFFGQGTRLTVV.